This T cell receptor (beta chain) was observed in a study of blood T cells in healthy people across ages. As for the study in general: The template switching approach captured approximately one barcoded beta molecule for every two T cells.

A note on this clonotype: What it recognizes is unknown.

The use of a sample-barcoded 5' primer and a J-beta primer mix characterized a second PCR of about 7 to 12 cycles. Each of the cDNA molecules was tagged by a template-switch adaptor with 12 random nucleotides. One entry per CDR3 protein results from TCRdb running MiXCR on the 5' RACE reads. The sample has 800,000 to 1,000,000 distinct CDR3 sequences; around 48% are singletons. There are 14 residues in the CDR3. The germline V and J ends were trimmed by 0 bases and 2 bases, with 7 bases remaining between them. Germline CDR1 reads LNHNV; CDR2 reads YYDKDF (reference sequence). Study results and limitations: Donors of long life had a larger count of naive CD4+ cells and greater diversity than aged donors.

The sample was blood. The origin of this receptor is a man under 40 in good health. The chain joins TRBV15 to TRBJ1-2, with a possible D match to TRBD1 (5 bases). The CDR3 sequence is CATSREAGNYGYTF. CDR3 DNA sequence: TGTGCCACCAGCAGAGAGGCAGGGAACTATGGCTACACCTTC.